This entry describes one TCR beta chain. What it recognizes is unknown. The sample is drawn from a study of cytomegalovirus exposure and HLA in healthy donors. Study-level findings and limits: Most subjects' HLA-A and HLA-B alleles were reportedly predicted from TCR beta sequences. The productive fraction for most TCR beta V segments was about 90% or about 30% in an earlier analysis. By HLA locus, TCR association rates varied in a later analysis, with DRB1 showing the most and HLA-C the fewest. Common viral pathogens seemed, in a later analysis, to connect with several of the most significant clusters.

The study ran its PCR with 60 Vbeta and 13 Jbeta primers. The data were produced by immunoSEQ multiplex PCR, yet TCRdb's version contains in-frame clones alone and is incomplete. The sample shows 120,000 to 150,000 clones, roughly 85% of them seen only once. Trimming removed 5 bases from V and 6 bases from J; junction bases left unmatched: 5. The CDR3 length is 14 residues. Germline V CDR1 and CDR2: SGHAT, FQNNGV. The source is a male donor in good health and CMV-seronegative. The specimen sequenced was PBMCs. This sequence joins TRBV11-2 and TRBJ1-3; 9 bases align to TRBD1. CDR3 in amino acids: CASSRDRAENTIYF. Here the CDR3 DNA reads TGTGCCAGCAGCAGGGACAGGGCGGAAAACACCATATATTTT. The full variable domain, its missing parts supplied by reference TRBV11-2 and TRBJ1-3, is EAGVAQSPRYKIIEKRQSVAFWCNPISGHATLYWYQQILGQGPKLLIQFQNNGVVDDSQLPKDRFSAERLKGVDSTLKIQPAKLEDSAVYLCASSRDRAENTIYFGEGSWLTVV.